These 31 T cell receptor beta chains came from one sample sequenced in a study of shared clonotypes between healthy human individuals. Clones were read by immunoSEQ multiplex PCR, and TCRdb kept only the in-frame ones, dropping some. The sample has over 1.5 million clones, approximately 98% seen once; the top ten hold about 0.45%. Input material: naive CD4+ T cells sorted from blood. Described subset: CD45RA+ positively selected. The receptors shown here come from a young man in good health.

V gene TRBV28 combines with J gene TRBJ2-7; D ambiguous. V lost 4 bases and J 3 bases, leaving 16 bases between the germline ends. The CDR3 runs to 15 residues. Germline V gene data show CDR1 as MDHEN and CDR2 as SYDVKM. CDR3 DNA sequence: TGTGCCAGCAGTTACCAGGACCGGCCAGGCTACGAGCAGTACTTC. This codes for CASSYQDRPGYEQYF.

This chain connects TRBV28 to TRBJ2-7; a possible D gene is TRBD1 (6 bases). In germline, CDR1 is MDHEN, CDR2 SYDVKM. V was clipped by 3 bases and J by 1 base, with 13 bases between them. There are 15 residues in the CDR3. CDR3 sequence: CASSFPGHPSYEQYF. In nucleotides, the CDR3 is TGTGCCAGCAGTTTCCCGGGACACCCATCCTACGAGCAGTACTTC.

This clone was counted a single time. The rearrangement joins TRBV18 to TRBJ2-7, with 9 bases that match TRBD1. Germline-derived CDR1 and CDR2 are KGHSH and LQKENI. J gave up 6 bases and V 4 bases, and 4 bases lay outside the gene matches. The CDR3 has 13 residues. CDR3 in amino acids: CASSRDRVSEQYF. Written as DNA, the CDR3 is TGTGCCAGCTCACGGGACAGGGTGAGCGAGCAGTACTTC. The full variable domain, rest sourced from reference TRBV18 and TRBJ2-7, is NAGVMQNPRHLVRRRGQEARLRCSPMKGHSHVYWYRQLPEEGLKFMVYLQKENIIDESGMPKERFSAEFPKEGPSILRIQQVVRGDSAAYFCASSRDRVSEQYFGPGTRLTVT.

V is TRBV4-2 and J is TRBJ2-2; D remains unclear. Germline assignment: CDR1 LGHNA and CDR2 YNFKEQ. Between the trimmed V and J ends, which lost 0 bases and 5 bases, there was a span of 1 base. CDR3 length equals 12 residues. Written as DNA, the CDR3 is TGTGCCAGCAGCCAAGATACCGGGGAGCTGTTTTTT. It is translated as CASSQDTGELFF.

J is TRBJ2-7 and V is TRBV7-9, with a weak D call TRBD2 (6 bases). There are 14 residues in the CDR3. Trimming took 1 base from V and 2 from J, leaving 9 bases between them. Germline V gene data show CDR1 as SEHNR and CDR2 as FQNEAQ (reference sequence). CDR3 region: CASSLGGLPYEQYF. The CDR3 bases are TGTGCCAGCAGCTTAGGGGGACTTCCCTACGAGCAGTACTTC.

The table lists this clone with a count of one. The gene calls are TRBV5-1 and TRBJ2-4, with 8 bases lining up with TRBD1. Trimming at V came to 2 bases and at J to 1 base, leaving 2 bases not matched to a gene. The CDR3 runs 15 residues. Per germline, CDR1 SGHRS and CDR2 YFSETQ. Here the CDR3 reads CASSFGTGAKNIQYF. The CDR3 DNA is TGCGCCAGCAGCTTTGGGACAGGCGCCAAAAACATTCAGTACTTC.

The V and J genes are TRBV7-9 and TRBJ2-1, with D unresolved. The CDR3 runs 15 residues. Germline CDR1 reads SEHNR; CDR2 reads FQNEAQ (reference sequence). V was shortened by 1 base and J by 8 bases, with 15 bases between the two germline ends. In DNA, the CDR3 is TGTGCCAGCAGCTTAGATTTACAGTGGGTCGATGAGCAGTTCTTC. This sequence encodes CASSLDLQWVDEQFF. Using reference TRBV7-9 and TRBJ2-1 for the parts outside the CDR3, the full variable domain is DTGVSQNPRHKITKRGQNVTFRCDPISEHNRLYWYRQTLGQGPEFLTYFQNEAQLEKSRLLSDRFSAERPKGSFSTLEIQRTEQGDSAMYLCASSLDLQWVDEQFFGPGTRLTVL.

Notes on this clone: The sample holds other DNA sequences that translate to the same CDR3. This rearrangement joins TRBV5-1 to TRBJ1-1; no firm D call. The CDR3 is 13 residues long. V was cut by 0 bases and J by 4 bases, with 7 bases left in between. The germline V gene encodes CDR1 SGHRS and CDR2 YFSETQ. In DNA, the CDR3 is TGCGCCAGCAGCTTGGAGGGAACCACTGAAGCTTTCTTT. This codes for CASSLEGTTEAFF. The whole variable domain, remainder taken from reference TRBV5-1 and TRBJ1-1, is KAGVTQTPRYLIKTRGQQVTLSCSPISGHRSVSWYQQTPGQGLQFLFEYFSETQRNKGNFPGRFSGRQFSNSRSEMNVSTLELGDSALYLCASSLEGTTEAFFGQGTRLTVV.

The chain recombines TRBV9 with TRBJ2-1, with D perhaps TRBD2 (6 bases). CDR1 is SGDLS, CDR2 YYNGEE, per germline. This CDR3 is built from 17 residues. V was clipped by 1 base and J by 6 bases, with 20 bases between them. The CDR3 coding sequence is TGTGCCAGCAGCGTAAGGGAAGCGGGTAATTTGGGCAATGAGCAGTTCTTC. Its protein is CASSVREAGNLGNEQFF.

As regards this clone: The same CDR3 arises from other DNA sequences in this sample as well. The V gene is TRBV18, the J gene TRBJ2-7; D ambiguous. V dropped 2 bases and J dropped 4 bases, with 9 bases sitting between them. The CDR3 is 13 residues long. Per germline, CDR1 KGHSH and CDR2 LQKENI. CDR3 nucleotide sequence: TGTGCCAGCTCACCATCGCAGGATTACGAGCAGTACTTC. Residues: CASSPSQDYEQYF.

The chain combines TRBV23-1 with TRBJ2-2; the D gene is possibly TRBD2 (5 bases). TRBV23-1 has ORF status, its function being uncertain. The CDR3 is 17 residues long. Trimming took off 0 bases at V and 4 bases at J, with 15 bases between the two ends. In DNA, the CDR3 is TGCGCCAGCAGTCAATCTGTGCTCCGGGGTAGCACCGGGGAGCTGTTTTTT. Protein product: CASSQSVLRGSTGELFF.

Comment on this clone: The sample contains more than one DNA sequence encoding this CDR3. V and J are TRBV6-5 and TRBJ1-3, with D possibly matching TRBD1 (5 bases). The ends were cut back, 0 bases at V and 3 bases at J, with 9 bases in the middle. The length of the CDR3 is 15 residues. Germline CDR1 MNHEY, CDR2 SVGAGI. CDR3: CASSYSAGSGNTIYF. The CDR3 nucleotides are TGTGCCAGCAGTTACTCAGCAGGGAGTGGAAACACCATATATTTT.

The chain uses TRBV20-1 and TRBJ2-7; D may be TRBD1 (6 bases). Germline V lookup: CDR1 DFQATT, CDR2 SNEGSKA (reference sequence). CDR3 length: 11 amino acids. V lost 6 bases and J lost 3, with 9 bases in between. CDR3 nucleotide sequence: TGCAGTGCAGGGGACAACTACGAGCAGTACTTC. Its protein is CSAGDNYEQYF.

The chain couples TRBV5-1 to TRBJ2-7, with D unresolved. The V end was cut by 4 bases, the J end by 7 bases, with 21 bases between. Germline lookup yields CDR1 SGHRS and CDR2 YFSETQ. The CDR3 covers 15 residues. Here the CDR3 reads CASSPIQIETTEQYF. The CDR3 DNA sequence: TGCGCCAGCAGCCCGATCCAAATAGAGACCACGGAGCAGTACTTC.

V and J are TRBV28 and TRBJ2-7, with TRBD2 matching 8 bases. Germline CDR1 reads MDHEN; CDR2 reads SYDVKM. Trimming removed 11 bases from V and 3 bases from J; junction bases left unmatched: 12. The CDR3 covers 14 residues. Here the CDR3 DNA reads TGTGCCGCAGGGTTGTGGAGCGGGAGCTACGAGCAGTACTTC. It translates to CAAGLWSGSYEQYF.

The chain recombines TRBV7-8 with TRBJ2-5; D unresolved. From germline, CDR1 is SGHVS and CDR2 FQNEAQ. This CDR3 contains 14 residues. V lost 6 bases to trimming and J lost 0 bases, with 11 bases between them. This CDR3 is CASRPTAYQETQYF. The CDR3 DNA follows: TGTGCCAGCAGACCAACAGCTTACCAAGAGACCCAGTACTTC. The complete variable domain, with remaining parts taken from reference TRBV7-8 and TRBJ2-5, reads GAGVSQSPRYKVAKRGQDVALRCDPISGHVSLFWYQQALGQGPEFLTYFQNEAQLDKSGLPSDRFFAERPEGSVSTLKIQRTQQEDSAVYLCASRPTAYQETQYFGPGTRLLVL.

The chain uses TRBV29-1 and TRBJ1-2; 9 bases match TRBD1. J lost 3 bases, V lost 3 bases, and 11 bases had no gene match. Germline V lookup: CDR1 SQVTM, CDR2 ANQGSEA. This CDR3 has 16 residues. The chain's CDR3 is CSVDEPGQGADYGYTF. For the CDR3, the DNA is TGCAGCGTTGATGAACCGGGACAGGGCGCGGACTATGGCTACACCTTC.

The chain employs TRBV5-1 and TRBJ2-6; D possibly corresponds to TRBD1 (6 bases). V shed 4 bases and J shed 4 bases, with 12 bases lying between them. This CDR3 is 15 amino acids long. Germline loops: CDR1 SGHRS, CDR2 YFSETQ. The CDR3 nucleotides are TGCGCCAGCAGCCCAAAGGGGGACGGGGCCAACGTCCTGACTTTC. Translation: CASSPKGDGANVLTF.

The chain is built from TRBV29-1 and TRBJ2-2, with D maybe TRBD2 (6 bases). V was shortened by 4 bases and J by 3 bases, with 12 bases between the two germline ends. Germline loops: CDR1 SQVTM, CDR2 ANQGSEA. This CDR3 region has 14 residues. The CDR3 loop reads CSVGRERDTGELFF. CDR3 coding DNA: TGCAGCGTTGGTCGGGAGAGGGACACCGGGGAGCTGTTTTTT.

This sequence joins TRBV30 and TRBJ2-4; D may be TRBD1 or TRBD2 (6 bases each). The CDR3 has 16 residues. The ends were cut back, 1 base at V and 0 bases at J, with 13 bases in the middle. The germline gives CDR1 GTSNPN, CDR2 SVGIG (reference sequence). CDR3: CAWSGGRGLAKNIQYF. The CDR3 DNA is TGTGCCTGGAGTGGTGGCAGGGGACTAGCCAAAAACATTCAGTACTTC.

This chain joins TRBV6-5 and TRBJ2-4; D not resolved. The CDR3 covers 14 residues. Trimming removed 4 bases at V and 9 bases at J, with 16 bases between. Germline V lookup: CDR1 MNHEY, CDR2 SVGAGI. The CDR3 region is CASSSSVSGSIQYF. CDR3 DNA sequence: TGTGCCAGCAGTTCCTCAGTCTCTGGAAGCATTCAGTACTTC.

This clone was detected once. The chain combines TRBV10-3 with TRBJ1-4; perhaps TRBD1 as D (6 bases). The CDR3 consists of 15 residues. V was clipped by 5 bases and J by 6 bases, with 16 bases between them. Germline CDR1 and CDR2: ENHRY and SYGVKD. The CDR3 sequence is CAISPVPGHDEKLFF. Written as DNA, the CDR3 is TGTGCCATCAGTCCCGTCCCGGGACACGATGAAAAACTGTTTTTT.

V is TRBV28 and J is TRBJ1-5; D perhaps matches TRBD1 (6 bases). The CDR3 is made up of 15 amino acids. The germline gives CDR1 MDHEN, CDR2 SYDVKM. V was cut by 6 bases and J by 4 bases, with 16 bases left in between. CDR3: CASRLDRTGNQPQHF. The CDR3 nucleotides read TGTGCCAGCAGGTTAGACAGGACTGGGAATCAGCCCCAGCATTTT. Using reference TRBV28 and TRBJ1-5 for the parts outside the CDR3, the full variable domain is DVKVTQSSRYLVKRTGEKVFLECVQDMDHENMFWYRQDPGLGLRLIYFSYDVKMKEKGDIPEGYSVSREKKERFSLILESASTNQTSMYLCASRLDRTGNQPQHFGDGTRLSIL.

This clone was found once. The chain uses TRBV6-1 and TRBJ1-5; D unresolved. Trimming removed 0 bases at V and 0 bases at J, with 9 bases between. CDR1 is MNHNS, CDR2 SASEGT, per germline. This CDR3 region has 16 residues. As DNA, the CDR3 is TGTGCCAGCAGTGAAGCTTTGAGCATTAGCAATCAGCCCCAGCATTTT. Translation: CASSEALSISNQPQHF.

The CDR3 sequence: CASAKTGTSGTYEQYF. The CDR3 region has the DNA TGCGCCAGTGCCAAGACCGGGACTAGCGGAACCTACGAGCAGTACTTC. This chain connects TRBV5-1 to TRBJ2-7, with 11 bases aligning to TRBD2. CDR1 is SGHRS and CDR2 is YFSETQ in the germline V gene. V lost 8 bases, J lost 2 bases, and 12 bases stayed unmatched. This CDR3 is built from 16 residues.

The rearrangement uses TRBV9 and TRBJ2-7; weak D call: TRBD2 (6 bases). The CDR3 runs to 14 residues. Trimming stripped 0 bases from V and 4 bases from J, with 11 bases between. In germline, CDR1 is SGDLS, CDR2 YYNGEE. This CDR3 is CASSVGFGGYEQYF. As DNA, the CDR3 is TGTGCCAGCAGCGTAGGGTTTGGGGGGTACGAGCAGTACTTC.

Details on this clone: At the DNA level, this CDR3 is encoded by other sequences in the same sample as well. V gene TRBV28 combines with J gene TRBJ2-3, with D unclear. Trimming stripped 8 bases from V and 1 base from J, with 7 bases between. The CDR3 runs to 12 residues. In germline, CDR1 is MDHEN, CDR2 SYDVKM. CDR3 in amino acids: CASGRGTDTQYF. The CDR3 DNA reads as TGTGCCAGCGGTCGGGGCACAGATACGCAGTATTTT.

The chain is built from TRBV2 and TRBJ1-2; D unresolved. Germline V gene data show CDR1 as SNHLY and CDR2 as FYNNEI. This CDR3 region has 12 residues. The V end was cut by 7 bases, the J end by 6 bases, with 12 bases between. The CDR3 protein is CASTPTRDGYTF. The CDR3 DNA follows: TGTGCCAGCACCCCCACGCGCGATGGCTACACCTTC. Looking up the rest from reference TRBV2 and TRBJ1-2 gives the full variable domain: EPEVTQTPSHQVTQMGQEVILRCVPISNHLYFYWYRQILGQKVEFLVSFYNNEISEKSEIFDDQFSVERPDGSNFTLKIRSTKLEDSAMYFCASTPTRDGYTFGSGTRLTVV.

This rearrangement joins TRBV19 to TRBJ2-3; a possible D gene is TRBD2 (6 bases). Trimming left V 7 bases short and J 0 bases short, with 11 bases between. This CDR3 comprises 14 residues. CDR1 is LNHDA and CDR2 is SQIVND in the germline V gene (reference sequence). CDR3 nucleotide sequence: TGTGCCAGTACCTCGCGGGGAAGCACAGATACGCAGTATTTT. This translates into CASTSRGSTDTQYF.

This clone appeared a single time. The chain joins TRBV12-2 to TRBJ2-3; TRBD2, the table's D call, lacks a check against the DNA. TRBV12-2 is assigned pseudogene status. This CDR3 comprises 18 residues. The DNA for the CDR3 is TGTGCAAGTCCAGACGCACATTCGAAGCGGGAGTTAGGGGATACGCAGTATTTT. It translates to CASPDAHSKRELGDTQYF.

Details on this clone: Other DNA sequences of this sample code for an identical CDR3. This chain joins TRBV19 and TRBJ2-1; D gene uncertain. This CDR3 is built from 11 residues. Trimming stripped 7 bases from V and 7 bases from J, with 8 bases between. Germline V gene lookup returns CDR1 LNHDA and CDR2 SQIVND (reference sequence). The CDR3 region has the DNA TGTGCCAGTAAAGGCGGAAATGAGCAGTTCTTC. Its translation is CASKGGNEQFF.